Following are 9 T cell receptor beta chains from one sample sequenced in a study of identical twins (TCRdb year 2016). The method was 5' RACE. Instrument used: Illumina HiSeq 2000. The public reads were quality trimmed at Q25 with fastp and then assembled into clones with MiXCR by TCRdb, keeping productive beta chains. Rows matching on CDR3 protein sequence are summarized as one entry with the most common DNA and genes. The sample data list about 700,000 distinct CDR3 sequences, and 8% to 9% of these were observed just once. The ten largest clones take up roughly 0.97% of the sample. This sample also appeared in a second study, on yellow fever vaccine responses in identical twins.

The sequencing input was PBMCs. Source of these receptors: a woman between 18 and 29 years old in good health.

This clonotype has ten or more counts. The chain employs TRBV12-3 or TRBV12-4 and TRBJ2-1; D unclear. The V end lost 0 bases, the J end lost 5 bases, and 5 bases lay between the germline ends. The CDR3 spans 13 residues. CDR3 sequence reads: CASSLAGNNEQFF. CDR3 nucleotide sequence: TGTGCCAGCAGTTTAGCAGGGAACAATGAGCAGTTCTTC.

In this sample, this clonotype turned up a few times. The J gene is TRBJ2-1, the V gene TRBV20-1, with TRBD1 matching over 7 bases. The CDR3 consists of 14 residues. Germline values: CDR1 DFQATT, CDR2 SNEGSKA (reference sequence). Trimming cost V 4 bases and J 4 bases; bases outside gene matches: 7. The CDR3 protein is CSATPGQLYNEQFF. The CDR3 DNA sequence: TGCAGTGCTACCCCGGGACAGCTTTACAATGAGCAGTTCTTC.

Details on this clonotype: This may be a read error: a much more frequent sequence differs by one nucleotide. This rearrangement joins TRBV4-1 to TRBJ2-1; 10 bases are shared with TRBD2. The germline gives CDR1 MGHRA, CDR2 YSYEKL. V lost 3 bases and J lost 5; bases outside the gene matches: 7. The CDR3 is 16 amino acids. CDR3 protein: CASSQLAGVSNNEQFF. The CDR3 nucleotides are TGCGCCAGCAGCCAGCTAGCGGGAGTATCCAACAATGAGCAGTTCTTC.

The V call is TRBV20-1, the J call TRBJ1-2, with 8 bases that match TRBD1. This CDR3 region has 12 residues. V dropped 3 bases and J dropped 6; count of bases not matched to a gene: 3. CDR1 is DFQATT, CDR2 SNEGSKA, per germline (reference sequence). The CDR3, as DNA: TGCAGTGCTAGGACAGGGGTAGATGGCTACACCTTC. Amino acids: CSARTGVDGYTF.

The chain uses TRBV4-2 and TRBJ2-1; 10 nucleotides line up with TRBD2. The J segment lost 12 bases and the V segment lost 3 bases, leaving 14 bases of the junction unmatched. The CDR3 contains 16 residues. Germline V gives CDR1 LGHNA, CDR2 YNFKEQ. CDR3 coding DNA: TGTGCCAGCAGCCAGGGAGCTAGCGGGAGTGGGGTAGGGCAGTTCTTC. Encoded protein: CASSQGASGSGVGQFF.

This clonotype was picked up a small number of times. The chain is built from TRBV7-6 and TRBJ2-5; 11 nucleotides line up with TRBD2. CDR1 is SGHVS, CDR2 FNYEAQ, per germline. Losses at the gene ends were 2 bases for V and 1 base for J; bases not matched to a gene: 6. The CDR3 spans 17 residues. The CDR3 coding sequence is TGTGCCAGCAGCTTATATTCAGGGACTAGCGGCCAAGAGACCCAGTACTTC. Translated, it gives CASSLYSGTSGQETQYF.

This clonotype has only a few counts. The genes are TRBV25-1 and TRBJ2-6, with D unclear. This CDR3 region has 15 residues. The V gene's germline CDR1 is MGHDK and CDR2 SYGVNS. The germline V and J ends were trimmed by 5 bases and 4 bases, with 12 bases remaining between them. In nucleotides, the CDR3 is TGTGCCAGCAGTTTCCCCGCATCCGGGGCCAACGTCCTGACTTTC. Protein sequence: CASSFPASGANVLTF.

This clonotype came up a few times. The chain has TRBV10-3 and TRBJ1-5; TRBD1 agrees at 10 bases. Germline assignment: CDR1 ENHRY and CDR2 SYGVKD. V lost 0 bases to trimming and J lost 6 bases; unmatched junction nucleotides: 2. CDR3 length equals 15 residues. In DNA, the CDR3 is TGTGCCATCAGTGAGTCCGGGACAGGGGTTCAGCCCCAGCATTTT. Protein: CAISESGTGVQPQHF.

The CDR3 nucleotides read TGTGCCAGCAGCCTTGGGACAGTTCTCACTGAAGCTTTCTTT. Protein: CASSLGTVLTEAFF. The genes are TRBV12-3 or TRBV12-4 and TRBJ1-1, with 7 bases lining up with TRBD1. The CDR3 covers 14 residues. The V gene end was trimmed by 6 bases and the J gene end by 4 bases; junction bases not matched to a gene: 8.